This TCR beta chain was captured by sequencing in a study of OX40 agonist ivuxolimab in advanced cancers. Note on this clone: Its specificity is not known.

Study conclusions and caveats: At 0.1-3.0 mg/kg, partial responders had clonal expansion among the lowest observed. CD8+ T cells showed, on average, more clonal expansion than CD4+ cells.

The CDR3 extends over 16 amino acids. Trimming removed 4 bases at V and 4 bases at J, with 19 bases between. CDR1 is SGHNT and CDR2 is YENEEA in the germline V gene. This table comes from immunoSEQ multiplex PCR, and its TCRdb copy is limited to in-frame clones, with some not included. The sample contains 65,000 to 90,000 clones, 90% to 95% of which appear only once. The V and J genes are TRBV11-3 and TRBJ1-2, with D possibly being TRBD1 (6 bases). The sequenced sample was CD4+ or CD8+ T cells sorted from blood, obtained in a trial of the OX40 agonist ivuxolimab. This receptor was taken from an adult with an advanced solid tumor such as melanoma, head and neck, liver or kidney cancer. CDR3 protein: CASSSPRAGATYGYTF. DNA of the CDR3: TGTGCCAGCAGCTCTCCTAGGGCAGGGGCGACCTATGGCTACACCTTC.